This entry lists 20 T cell receptor beta chains sequenced from one sample in a study of kidney transplant recipient with SARS-CoV-2 infection. TCRdb re-called the reads through MiXCR, storing one row per CDR3 protein. The table has under 300,000 distinct CDR3 sequences, 25% to 30% seen once. Sequencing used a blood sample, obtained at baseline and on day 111 from a kidney transplant recipient. These receptors came from a male patient between 25 and 40 years old who had COVID-19 and was a kidney transplant recipient. Some T cells may be transferred from the graft donor.

The table lists this clonotype with a count of one. The chain has TRBV7-6 and TRBJ1-2; no reliable D call. This CDR3 contains 17 residues. Germline V gene data show CDR1 as SGHVS and CDR2 as FNYEAQ. Deletions cut 5 bases from V and 4 bases from J, with 23 bases between. This CDR3 reads CASSASIGSRKTYGYTF. DNA of the CDR3: TGTGCCAGCAGCGCGTCAATTGGATCTCGAAAGACCTATGGCTACACCTTC.

In the case of this clonotype: Just one base apart from a much larger clone, this may be a read error. The rearrangement uses TRBV10-3 and TRBJ1-3, with 9 bases lining up with TRBD1. In germline, CDR1 is ENHRY, CDR2 SYGVKD. The CDR3 consists of 15 residues. The CDR3 spells CATLRDRDPGNAIYF. DNA for the CDR3: TGTGCCACCTTAAGGGACAGGGATCCTGGAAACGCCATATATTTT.

At least ten counts were recorded for this clonotype. The chain links TRBV2 to TRBJ2-3; TRBD2 agrees at 8 bases. Germline CDR1 SNHLY, CDR2 FYNNEI. The junction had 6 bases not matched to a gene; V was cut back by 3 bases and J by 4 bases. This CDR3 spans 15 amino acids. CDR3 protein: CASSERGARADTQYF. The CDR3, as DNA: TGTGCCAGCAGTGAGCGGGGGGCGAGGGCAGATACGCAGTATTTT.

This clonotype was seen just once. A much more abundant neighbour one base away suggests this may be a read error. J is TRBJ1-5 and V is TRBV16; 8 nucleotides align to TRBD1. This CDR3 comprises 13 residues. The V gene's germline CDR1 is KGHSY and CDR2 FQNENV. The CDR3 reads CASRRTGNRPQHF. In DNA form, the CDR3 reads TGTGCCAGCAGAAGGACAGGGAATCGGCCCCAGCATTTT.

There are a few counts of this clonotype. V is TRBV6-2 or TRBV6-3 and J is TRBJ2-3; D perhaps matches TRBD2 (6 bases). Trimming stripped 2 bases from V and 2 bases from J, with 11 bases between. The CDR3 spans 15 residues. CDR1 and CDR2 (germline): MNHEY, SVGEGT. CDR3 bases: TGTGCCAGCAGTTACGCAGGACTACCCACAGATACGCAGTATTTT. This codes for CASSYAGLPTDTQYF.

This clonotype was counted at least ten times. This chain links TRBV10-2 with TRBJ1-2, with D unclear. Germline-derived CDR1 and CDR2 are WSHSY and SAAADI. V lost 5 bases, J lost 4 bases, and 23 bases lay in between. This CDR3 has 17 amino acids. The CDR3 is CASSTSITSRKTYGYTF. CDR3 DNA: TGCGCCAGCAGTACGAGTATCACTTCTAGAAAGACCTATGGCTACACCTTC.

The gene calls are TRBV3-1 and TRBJ1-2; D is unclear. This CDR3 contains 17 residues. The germline V gene encodes CDR1 LGHDT and CDR2 YNNKEL (reference sequence). V dropped 5 bases and J dropped 4 bases, with 23 bases sitting between them. The CDR3 nucleotides are TGTGCCAGCAGCTGCCGGATCACCCTTCGAAAGACCTATGGCTACACCTTC. Translation: CASSCRITLRKTYGYTF. Variable domain in full (rest from reference TRBV3-1 and TRBJ1-2): DTAVSQTPKYLVTQMGNDKSIKCEQNLGHDTMYWYKQDSKKFLKIMFSYNNKELIINETVPNRFSPKSPDKAHLNLHINSLELGDSAVYFCASSCRITLRKTYGYTFGSGTRLTVV.

Many counts were recorded for this clonotype. The J gene is TRBJ1-4, the V gene TRBV13; possibly TRBD1 for D (5 bases). The CDR3 length is 14 residues. The V gene lost 4 bases and the J gene lost 8 bases, with 14 bases spanning the gap. Germline-derived CDR1 and CDR2 are PRHDT and FYEKMQ (reference sequence). The CDR3 reads CASSWDQGGEKLFF. CDR3 DNA: TGTGCCAGCAGCTGGGATCAGGGAGGCGAAAAACTGTTTTTT.

The chain employs TRBV19 and TRBJ2-3; D not certain. Germline V lookup: CDR1 LNHDA, CDR2 SQIVND (reference sequence). V gave up 3 bases and J gave up 2 bases, with 6 bases separating them. The CDR3 is 13 amino acids. The CDR3 coding sequence is TGTGCCAGTAGTATTGGGTTCACAGATACGCAGTATTTT. Amino acids: CASSIGFTDTQYF.

Comment on this clonotype: This may arise from a read error, as a much more abundant clone is one base away. This sequence joins TRBV7-9 and TRBJ2-5; D is possibly TRBD2 (7 bases). Germline V gives CDR1 SEHNR, CDR2 FQNEAQ (reference sequence). CDR3 length equals 14 residues. Trimming cost V 2 bases and J 5 bases, with 12 bases left between them. The CDR3, as DNA: TGTGCCAGCAGCTTACAGGGGCGGGAGGAGACCCAGTACTTC. Protein: CASSLQGREETQYF. Full variable domain (outside the CDR3, taken from reference TRBV7-9 and TRBJ2-5): DTGVSQNPRHKITKRGQNVTFRCDPISEHNRLYWYRQTLGQGPEFLTYFQNEAQLEKSRLLSDRFSAERPKGSFSTLEIQRTEQGDSAMYLCASSLQGREETQYFGPGTRLLVL.

With regard to this clonotype: A much larger clone is a single base away; this may be a read error. V and J are TRBV12-3 or TRBV12-4 and TRBJ1-2, with D unresolved. The CDR3 extends over 17 amino acids. CDR3 DNA sequence: TGTGCCAGCAGTCTGGACCCCAGCTTCCGAAAGACCTATGGCTGCACCTTC. This gives the protein CASSLDPSFRKTYGCTF.

The gene calls are TRBV25-1 and TRBJ2-3; D perhaps matches TRBD2 (5 bases). Germline-derived CDR1 and CDR2 are MGHDK and SYGVNS. This CDR3 comprises 15 residues. V lost 1 base, J lost 0 bases, and 8 bases lay in between. CDR3 sequence: CASSELGGSTDTQYF. CDR3 bases: TGTGCCAGCAGTGAATTGGGCGGGAGCACAGATACGCAGTATTTT.

With regard to this clonotype: The CDR3 does not close with the conserved phenylalanine or tryptophan, likely indicating a read error. The chain joins TRBV3-1 to TRBJ2-7; unclear D gene. The J call may be faulty, since TRBJ2-5 better matches the DNA end. The germline V gene has CDR1 LGHDT and CDR2 YNNKEL (reference sequence). The CDR3 extends over 17 amino acids. CDR3: CASSCLNPISFSETQYL. CDR3 nucleotides: TGTGCCAGCAGCTGTTTGAATCCCATTTCTTTCTCTGAGACCCAGTACCTC.

The table lists this clonotype with many counts. The genes are TRBV3-1 and TRBJ2-2; unclear D gene. Germline CDR1 and CDR2: LGHDT and YNNKEL (reference sequence). V was clipped by 5 bases and J by 5 bases, with 24 bases between them. The CDR3 has 18 amino acids. Here the CDR3 reads CASSTWVPISGLTGELFF. DNA for the CDR3: TGTGCCAGCAGCACCTGGGTTCCCATTTCAGGCTTGACCGGGGAGCTGTTTTTT.

This sequence joins TRBV5-1 and TRBJ2-1; D might be TRBD1 (6 bases). V was clipped by 3 bases and J by 0 bases, with 10 bases between them. Germline V gives CDR1 SGHRS, CDR2 YFSETQ. The CDR3 has 15 amino acids. CDR3 amino acids: CASSSETGSYNEQFF. CDR3 bases: TGCGCCAGCAGCTCCGAGACAGGCTCCTACAATGAGCAGTTCTTC.

This clonotype was recorded at least ten times. The rearrangement uses TRBV19 and TRBJ2-1; TRBD2 matches at 14 bases. Germline V gives CDR1 LNHDA, CDR2 SQIVND (reference sequence). V shed 9 bases and J 2 bases; nucleotides not matched to a gene: 9. This CDR3 contains 17 residues. The CDR3: CASSGTSGSGTYNEQFF. The CDR3 DNA follows: TGTGCCAGCTCCGGGACTAGCGGGAGTGGGACCTACAATGAGCAGTTCTTC. The variable domain in full, with the rest retrieved from reference TRBV19 and TRBJ2-1, is DGGITQSPKYLFRKEGQNVTLSCEQNLNHDAMYWYRQDPGQGLRLIYYSQIVNDFQKGDIAEGYSVSREKKESFPLTVTSAQKNPTAFYLCASSGTSGSGTYNEQFFGPGTRLTVL.

Concerning this clonotype itself: Sequence at one end of the junction differs from germline and may be a read error. CDR3 amino acids: CSSRGPANTGELFF. The CDR3 bases are TGCAGTTCTAGGGGACCAGCGAACACCGGGGAGCTGTTTTTT. V and J are TRBV20-1 and TRBJ2-2, with D perhaps given as TRBD1 or TRBD2 (5 bases each). Germline-derived CDR1 and CDR2 are DFQATT and SNEGSKA (reference sequence). The CDR3 length is 14 residues.

At least ten counts were recorded for this clonotype. The chain recombines TRBV2 with TRBJ1-1; D is undetermined. Germline CDR1 SNHLY, CDR2 FYNNEI. The CDR3 loop spans 14 amino acids. V was trimmed by 6 bases and J by 1 base, leaving 12 bases between them. The CDR3 loop is CASRGSSGNTEAFF. The CDR3 DNA reads as TGTGCCAGCAGAGGAAGTTCAGGGAACACTGAAGCTTTCTTT.

About this clonotype itself: This may arise from a read error, as a much more abundant clone is one base away. The rearrangement uses TRBV3-1 and TRBJ2-5, with D uncertain. CDR1 LGHDT and CDR2 YNNKEL come from the germline V gene (reference sequence). CDR3 size: 17 residues. Trimming cost V 3 bases and J 5 bases, with 22 bases left between them. CDR3: CASSHTCPISFPETQYF. CDR3 coding DNA: TGTGCCAGCAGCCACACATGTCCCATTTCTTTCCCTGAGACCCAGTACTTC.

This clonotype was picked up many times. CDR3 region: CASSTMGHYNEQFF. The CDR3 DNA reads TGTGCCAGCAGTACTATGGGGCATTACAATGAGCAGTTCTTC. The genes are TRBV5-6 and TRBJ2-1; D may be TRBD1 (5 bases). Germline V gives CDR1 SGHDT, CDR2 YYEEEE. Trimming left V 5 bases short and J 4 bases short, with 13 bases between. The CDR3 has 14 residues. The whole variable domain, remainder taken from reference TRBV5-6 and TRBJ2-1, is DAGVTQSPTHLIKTRGQQVTLRCSPKSGHDTVSWYQQALGQGPQFIFQYYEEEERQRGNFPDRFSGHQFPNYSSELNVNALLLGDSALYLCASSTMGHYNEQFFGPGTRLTVL.